This TCR beta chain came from a study of T cells in Graves' hyperthyroidism and ophthalmopathy. Germline trimming cut 4 bases from V and 7 bases from J; bases unmatched to any gene: 12. The CDR3 runs to 14 residues. Germline assignment: CDR1 DFQATT and CDR2 SNEGSKA (reference sequence). Stable Graves' hyperthyroidism denoted no ophthalmopathy progression over 18 months. These patients, aged 18 to 65, had recently diagnosed hyperthyroidism lasting under 2 months. The CDR3 regions of TCR beta were amplified from RNA transcripts. HTBI primers drove first-round RT-PCR of the TCR CDR3. MiXCR, applied by TCRdb to the multiplex PCR reads, yields one record per CDR3 protein. Found here are fewer than 400,000 distinct CDR3 sequences, around a sixth of them singletons; the top ten hold 33%.

The chain has TRBV20-1 and TRBJ2-7; the match to TRBD1 covers 8 bases. The TCR comes from a man in his thirties or forties with Graves' hyperthyroidism. The specimen sequenced was blood. CDR3 amino acids: CSATVTGAPREQYF. The CDR3 DNA follows: TGCAGTGCTACCGTGACAGGGGCCCCCAGGGAGCAGTACTTC.